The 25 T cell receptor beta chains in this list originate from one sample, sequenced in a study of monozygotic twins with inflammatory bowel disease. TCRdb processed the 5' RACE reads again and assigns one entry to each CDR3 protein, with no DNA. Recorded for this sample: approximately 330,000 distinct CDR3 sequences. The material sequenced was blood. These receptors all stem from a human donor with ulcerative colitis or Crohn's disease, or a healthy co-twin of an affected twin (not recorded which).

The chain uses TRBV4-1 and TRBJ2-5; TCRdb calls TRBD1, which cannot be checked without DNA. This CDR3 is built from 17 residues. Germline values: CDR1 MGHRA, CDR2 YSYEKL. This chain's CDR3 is CASSQEGSGTAQETQYF.

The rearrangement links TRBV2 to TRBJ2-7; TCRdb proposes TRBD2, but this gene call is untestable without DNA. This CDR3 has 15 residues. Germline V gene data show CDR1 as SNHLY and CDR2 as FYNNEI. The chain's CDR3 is CASSEVLAGRYEQYF.

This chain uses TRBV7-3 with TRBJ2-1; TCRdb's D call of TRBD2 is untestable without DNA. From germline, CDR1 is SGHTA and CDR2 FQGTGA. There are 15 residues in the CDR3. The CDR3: CASSPRINAHNEQFF. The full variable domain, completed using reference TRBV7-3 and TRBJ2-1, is GAGVSQTPSNKVTEKGKYVELRCDPISGHTALYWYRQSLGQGPEFLIYFQGTGAADDSGLPNDRFFAVRPEGSVSTLKIQRTERGDSAVYLCASSPRINAHNEQFFGPGTRLTVL.

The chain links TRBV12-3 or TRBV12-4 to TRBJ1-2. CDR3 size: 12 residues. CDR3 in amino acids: CASRSMDYGYTF.

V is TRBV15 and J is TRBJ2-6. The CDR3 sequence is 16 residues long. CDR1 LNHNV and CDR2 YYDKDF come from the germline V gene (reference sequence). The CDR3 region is CATSRAGSSGANVLTF. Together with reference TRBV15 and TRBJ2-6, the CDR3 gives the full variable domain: DAMVIQNPRYQVTQFGKPVTLSCSQTLNHNVMYWYQQKSSQAPKLLFHYYDKDFNNEADTPDNFQSRRPNTSFCFLDIRSPGLGDTAMYLCATSRAGSSGANVLTFGAGSRLTVL.

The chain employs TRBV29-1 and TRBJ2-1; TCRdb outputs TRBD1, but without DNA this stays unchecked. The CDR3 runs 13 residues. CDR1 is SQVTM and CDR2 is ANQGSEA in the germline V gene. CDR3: CSVDPQTDNEQFF.

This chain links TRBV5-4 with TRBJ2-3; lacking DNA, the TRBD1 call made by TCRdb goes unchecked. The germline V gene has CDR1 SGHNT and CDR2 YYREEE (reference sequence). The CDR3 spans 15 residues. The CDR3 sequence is CASSPGRGSTDTQYF.

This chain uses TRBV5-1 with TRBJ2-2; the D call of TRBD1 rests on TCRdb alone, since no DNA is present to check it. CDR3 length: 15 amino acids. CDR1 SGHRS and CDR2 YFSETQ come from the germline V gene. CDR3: CASSLGPGGTGELFF.

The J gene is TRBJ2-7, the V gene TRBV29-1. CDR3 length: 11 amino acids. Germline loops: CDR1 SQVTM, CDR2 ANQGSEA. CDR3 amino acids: CSAGDSYEQYF.

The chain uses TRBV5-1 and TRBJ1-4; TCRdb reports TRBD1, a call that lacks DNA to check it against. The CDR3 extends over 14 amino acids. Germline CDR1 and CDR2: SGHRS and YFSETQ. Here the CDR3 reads CASSPGQKNEKLFF.

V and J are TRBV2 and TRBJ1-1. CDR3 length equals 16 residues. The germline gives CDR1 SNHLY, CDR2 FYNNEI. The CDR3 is CAIQAGSVRGDTEAFF.

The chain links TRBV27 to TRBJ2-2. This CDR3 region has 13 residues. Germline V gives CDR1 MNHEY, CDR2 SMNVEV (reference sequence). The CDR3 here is CASSPTRTGELFF.

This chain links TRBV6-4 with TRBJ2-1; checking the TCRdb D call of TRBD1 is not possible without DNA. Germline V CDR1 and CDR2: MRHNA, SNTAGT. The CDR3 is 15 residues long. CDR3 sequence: CASSERTAPYNEQFF.

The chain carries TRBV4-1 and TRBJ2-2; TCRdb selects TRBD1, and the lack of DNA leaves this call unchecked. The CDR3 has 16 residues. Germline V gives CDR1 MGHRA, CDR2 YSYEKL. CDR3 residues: CASSQESGRNTGELFF.

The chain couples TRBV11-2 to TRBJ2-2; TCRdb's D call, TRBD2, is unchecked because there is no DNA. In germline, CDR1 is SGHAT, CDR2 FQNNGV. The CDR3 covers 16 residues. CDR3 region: CASSLKGLPNTGELFF.

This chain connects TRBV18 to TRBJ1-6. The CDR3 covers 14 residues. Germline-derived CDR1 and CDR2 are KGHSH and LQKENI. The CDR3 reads CASSPVRDNSPLHF.

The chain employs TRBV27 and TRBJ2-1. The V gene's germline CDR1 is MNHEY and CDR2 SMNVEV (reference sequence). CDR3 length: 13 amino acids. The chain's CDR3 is CASKGTNYNEQFF.

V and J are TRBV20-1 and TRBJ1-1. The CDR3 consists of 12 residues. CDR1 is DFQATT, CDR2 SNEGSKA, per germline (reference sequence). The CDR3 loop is CRPTQGGTEAFF.

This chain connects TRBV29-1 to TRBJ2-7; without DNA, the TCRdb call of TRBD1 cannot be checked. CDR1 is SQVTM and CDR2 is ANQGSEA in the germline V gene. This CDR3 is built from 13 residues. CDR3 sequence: CSGTGTGGYEQYF.

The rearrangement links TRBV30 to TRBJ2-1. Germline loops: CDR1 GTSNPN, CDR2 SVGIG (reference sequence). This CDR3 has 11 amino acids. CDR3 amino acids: CAWRSRNEQFF.

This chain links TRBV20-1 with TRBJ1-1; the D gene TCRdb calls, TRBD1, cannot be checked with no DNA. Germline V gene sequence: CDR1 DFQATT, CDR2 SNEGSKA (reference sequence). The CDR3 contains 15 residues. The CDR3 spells CSARSAGGGNTEAFF.

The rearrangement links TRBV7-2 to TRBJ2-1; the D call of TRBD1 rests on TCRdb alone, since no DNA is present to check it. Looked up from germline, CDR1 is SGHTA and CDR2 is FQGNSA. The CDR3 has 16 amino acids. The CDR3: CASSSYSGGTYNEQFF.

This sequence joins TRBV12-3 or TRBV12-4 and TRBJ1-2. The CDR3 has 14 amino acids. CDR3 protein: CASSLRGGLYGYTF.

The CDR3 is CASSSSWGRYTQYF. V gene TRBV12-3 or TRBV12-4 combines with J gene TRBJ2-3; the TCRdb D gene call, TRBD1, has no DNA to confirm it. The CDR3 has 14 amino acids.

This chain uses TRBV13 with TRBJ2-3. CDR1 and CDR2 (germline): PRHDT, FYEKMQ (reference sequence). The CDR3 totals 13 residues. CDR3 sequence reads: CASSNRITDTQYF.